The text below deals with one T cell receptor (beta chain). The antigen it recognizes is unknown. Base qualities are not provided; no much larger clone lies one nucleotide away. The immunoSEQ Assay, a bias-controlled multiplex PCR, was used to amplify TCRbeta CDR3 regions from genomic DNA. Processing in the source paper ran as follows. Nucleated cell counts per sample were estimated from amplification of reference gene primers within the assay. To quantify the absolute abundance of each unique TCRbeta CDR3 rearrangement, sequence reads were collapsed and filtered. For each sample, productive Simpson clonality was calculated as the square root of Simpson's diversity index over productive rearrangements. In its TCRdb copy, this immuneACCESS table keeps in-frame sequences only and misses some clones. Where compared with another copy, unresolved V genes explain less than half of these, and the others have no known cause. The V and J calls and clone size were taken over from that table, and D and trimming were inferred from the DNA. The sample yields under 150,000 clones; roughly 80% were counted once. Over 8.5% of the sample belongs to the ten largest clones.

The germline V gene (reference sequence) yields MNHEY for CDR1 and SMNVEV for CDR2. Trimming takes 7 bases from V and 5 bases from J, and the germline ends sit 20 bases apart. The CDR3, from cysteine to phenylalanine, totals 15 residues. The DNA shown is the 45-base CDR3, in frame from base 1. This sample stems from a study of blood T cell repertoires in COVID-19 (dated by TCRdb to about 2020). Turning to the overall study: The collaborator samples originated in the United States, Italy and Spain and spanned the acute and convalescent phases of COVID-19. The prospective study material was composed of cDNA or gDNA derived from T cells, B-cell-depleted T cells, or PBMCs. The repertoires were made available in a free public database intended to serve as a resource for research on the immune response to SARS-CoV-2. Samples were obtained from the ongoing ImmuneRACE study (first 160 participants) and from over 1,000 subjects provided by 6 global collaborators. The dataset comprised deeply sampled blood TCRbeta repertoires from subjects exposed to, actively infected with, or recovered from COVID-19. Where available, HLA class I and class II types were taken from metadata supplied by the sample provider and were not determined by assay-based typing. Nearly every sample came with metadata listing a de-identified subject ID, COVID-19 status, age in years and sex. Results and caveats for the whole study, not just this receptor: How much clinical and demographic metadata was included differed by source and by participant, and the metadata was provided uncurated.

Each collaborating institution followed its own protocols to collect whole blood in K2EDTA tubes. For TCRbeta analysis, collaborators shipped samples as frozen whole blood, isolated PBMCs, or DNA extracted from either of those sample types. The sequence derives from a man aged 50-59 years with active or convalescent COVID-19. Sequences were obtained from peripheral blood. The chain couples TRBV27 to TRBJ1-1, and TRBD1 may be the D gene, going by 5 matching bases. CDR3 protein: CASKHDQGGWTEAFF. Read as DNA, the sequence is TGTGCCAGCAAACATGACCAGGGAGGTTGGACTGAAGCTTTCTTT.